This paragraph reports one T cell receptor beta chain. Its antigen is as yet unknown. Some clones are missing from TCRdb's copy, which holds only in-frame ones; the method was immunoSEQ multiplex PCR. In the table there are 41,000 or so clones, 85% to 90% of which are singletons. Losses at the gene ends were 4 bases for V and 7 bases for J; bases not matched to a gene: 7. Germline loops: CDR1 SGHRS, CDR2 YFSETQ. The CDR3 loop spans 15 amino acids. The entry originates in a study of T cells in localized non-small cell lung cancer. Findings and limits, study-wide: Uninvolved adjacent lung showed the highest T cell clonality, exceeding tumor. Only one tumor region was sequenced, so heterogeneity remains possible. Patients showing higher blood T cell density tended to see longer overall survival.

The sample in question was peripheral blood, obtained before any cancer treatment. The receptor comes from a female donor over 55 with stage I squamous cell lung carcinoma. The J gene is TRBJ1-4, the V gene TRBV5-1; TRBD1 aligns across 10 bases. CDR3 nucleotides: TGCGCCAGCAGCCCCTCCGGGACAGGGGTTGAAAAACTGTTTTTT. Its translation is CASSPSGTGVEKLFF.